This record concerns one TCR beta chain sequence. This clone was recorded at least ten times. Its antigen is unknown. No base qualities exist here, and no much larger clone lies one base off it. From a lookup of the germline V gene, CDR1 and CDR2 are MRHNA and SNTAGT. V lost 5 bases and J lost 4 bases; the stretch between them is 15 bases long. Spanning cysteine to phenylalanine, the CDR3 consists of 15 amino acids. Solely the CDR3 DNA is kept, with 45 bases framed from the first base. The data derive from a study of shared clonotypes between healthy human individuals (dated by TCRdb to 2020 to 2021). As for the study more broadly: A couple of women and a few men aged 18 to 49 years were included in the cohort. Per donor, three plates each were used for CD4 naive and CD4 memory, two for CD8 naive, and one for CD8 memory. The study deeply sequenced blood TCR repertoires of 5 or 6 healthy adults to estimate repertoire size and the extent of clonotype sharing between individuals. Different laboratories and diverse techniques were used to prepare libraries and sequence TCR repertoires, to increase sequencing depth and limit assay-specific biases. Between about 0.94 and 8.9 billion PBMCs per donor were obtained by leukapheresis. Study-wide conclusions, independent of this receptor: Pairwise subsampling indicated that sequencing depth was expected to affect the degree of clonotype sharing among donors. Sampling was restricted to blood, and TCR repertoires in tissues likely differ from the TCR repertoires found in blood. Naive subsets generally had larger estimated clonotype richness than memory subsets did. The genetic and exposure-history diversity represented was limited by the small number of donors. Compared with non-shared clonotypes, clonotypes shared by all four sorted-subset donors had higher generation probabilities. About 5% of naive CD4, 3.5% of naive CD8, about 2.4% of memory CD4, and more than 0.35% of memory CD8 clonotypes were shared across several donors. Even with the large sequencing depth, rarefaction of the sorted-subset datasets indicated that sequencing was incomplete.

Healthy HIV-negative adults with no recently reported acute infections or vaccinations were included as donors. Only Caucasian adults living in Nashville, Tennessee, USA were represented among the donors. CD8 memory samples combined magnetically selected CD45RO+ cells with CCR7-negative CD45RA+ effector memory (TemRA) cells. Blood was collected by leukapheresis, and PBMCs were isolated by Ficoll-Histopaque density gradient centrifugation and then cryopreserved in liquid nitrogen vapor phase. Analytical flow cytometry was used to check the purity and quantity of every magnetically sorted T cell population. Each sorted fraction had its genomic DNA isolated and then quantified by UV absorbance on a Nanodrop 2000c. Using the deep immunoSEQ assay, TCR CDR3 regions were amplified from genomic DNA by multiplex PCR. Extracted genomic DNA from each cell subset was spread evenly across all wells of several immunoSEQ 96-well plates, with each plate serving as a replicate. For sorted subsets, 150 to 200 ng genomic DNA, equal to some 30,000 T cell genomes, was loaded into each replicate PCR. Purified libraries were quantified with a Qubit 3.0 fluorometer, sized on a Bioanalyzer 2100, and re-quantified with the KAPA Library Quantification kit. Each immunoSEQ 96-well plate was sequenced on its own single-read 150-cycle Illumina NextSeq 550 flow cell. The study's processing was this. Because only junctional sequences without quality scores were contained in the immunoSEQ output, filtering matching that applied to full-length reads could not be performed. Sequences were annotated with PyIR, a Python wrapper for IgBLAST v1.9, and V/J genes and CDR3 were assigned using IMGT germline references. Any read was removed if the V/J assignment was weak (E-value above 1e-6), the CDR3 was missing, or the read contained stop codons, out-of-frame junctions, or ambiguous translated residues. V3J clonotypes were defined as sequences sharing the same inferred V gene, J gene, and CDR3 amino acid sequence. The percentage overlap between two repertoires was calculated by dividing the number of shared unique clonotypes by the size of the smaller repertoire. RTK rarefaction, the Chao1 estimator, and Recon v2.1 estimates of unobserved clonotypes were used to assess repertoire richness. For all TCRbeta clonotypes obtained by the gDNA method from a handful of donors, generation probabilities were computed with OLGA. TCRdb limited this immuneACCESS table to in-frame rearrangements with V and J called. A share of clones is missing; checked studies link under half to unresolved V genes, and the rest is unexplained. Clone size and the V and J calls come from that table; the DNA yielded D and trimming. The sample yields about 120,000 clones; roughly two thirds were counted once. In total, the top ten clones hold roughly a quarter of the sample.

This clonotype was sampled from a woman in her 30s in good health. This chain is built from TRBV6-4 and TRBJ2-1; 6 matching bases give a weak D call of TRBD1. The sequencing sample was made of memory CD8+ T cells sorted from blood. Reading the label with the study, this specimen's cell subset or site is: CD45RO+ cells pooled with CCR7-negative TemRA cells. The CDR3 protein sequence reads: CASSSGTRDYNEQFF. The nucleotide sequence reads TGTGCCAGCAGTTCCGGGACACGGGATTACAATGAGCAGTTCTTC.